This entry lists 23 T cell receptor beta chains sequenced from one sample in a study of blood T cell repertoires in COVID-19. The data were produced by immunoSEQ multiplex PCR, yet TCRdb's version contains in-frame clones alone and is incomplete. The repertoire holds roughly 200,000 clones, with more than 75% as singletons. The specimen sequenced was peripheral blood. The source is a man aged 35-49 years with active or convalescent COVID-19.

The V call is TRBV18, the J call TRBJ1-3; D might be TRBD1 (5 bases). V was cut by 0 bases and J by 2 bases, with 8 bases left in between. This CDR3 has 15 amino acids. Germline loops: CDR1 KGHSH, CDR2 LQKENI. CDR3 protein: CASSPPLTAGNTIYF. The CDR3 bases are TGTGCCAGCTCACCACCGTTGACAGCTGGAAACACCATATATTTT.

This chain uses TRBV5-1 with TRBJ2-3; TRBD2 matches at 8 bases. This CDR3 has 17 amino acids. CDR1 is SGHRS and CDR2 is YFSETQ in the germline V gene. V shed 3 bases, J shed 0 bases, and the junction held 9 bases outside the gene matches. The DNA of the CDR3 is TGCGCCAGCAGCTCAAAAGCCGGGACTAGAAGCACAGATACGCAGTATTTT. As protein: CASSSKAGTRSTDTQYF.

CDR3 nucleotide sequence: TGTGCCAGCATCACTACAGGGTATACTGAAGCTTTCTTT. Protein sequence: CASITTGYTEAFF. V is TRBV7-2 and J is TRBJ1-1; possible D gene TRBD1, 6 bases. CDR1 is SGHTA, CDR2 FQGNSA, per germline. The CDR3 extends over 13 amino acids. V gave up 7 bases and J gave up 5 bases, with 14 bases separating them.

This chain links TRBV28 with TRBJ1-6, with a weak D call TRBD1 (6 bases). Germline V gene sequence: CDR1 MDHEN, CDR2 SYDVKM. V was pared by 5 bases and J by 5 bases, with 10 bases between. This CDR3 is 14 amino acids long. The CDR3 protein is CASSATGNNSPLHF. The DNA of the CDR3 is TGTGCCAGCAGTGCTACAGGGAATAATTCACCCCTCCACTTT.

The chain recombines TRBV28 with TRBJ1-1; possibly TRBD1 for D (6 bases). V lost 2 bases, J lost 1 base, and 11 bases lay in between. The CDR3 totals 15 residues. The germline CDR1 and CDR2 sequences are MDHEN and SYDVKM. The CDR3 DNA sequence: TGTGCCAGCAGTTTACGCCAGGGGCGGAACACTGAAGCTTTCTTT. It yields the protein CASSLRQGRNTEAFF.

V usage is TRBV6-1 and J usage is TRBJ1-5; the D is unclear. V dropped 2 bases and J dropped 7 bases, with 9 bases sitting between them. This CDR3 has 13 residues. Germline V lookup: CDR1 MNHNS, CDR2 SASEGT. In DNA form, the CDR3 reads TGTGCCAGCAGTGAAATAACTCTCCAGCCCCAGCATTTT. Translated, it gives CASSEITLQPQHF.

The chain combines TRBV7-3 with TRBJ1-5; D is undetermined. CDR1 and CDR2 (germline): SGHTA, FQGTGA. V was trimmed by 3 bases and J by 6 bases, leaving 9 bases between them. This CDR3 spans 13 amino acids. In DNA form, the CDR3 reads TGTGCCAGCAGCTTGGGTGAGGGTCAGCCCCAGCATTTT. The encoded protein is CASSLGEGQPQHF.

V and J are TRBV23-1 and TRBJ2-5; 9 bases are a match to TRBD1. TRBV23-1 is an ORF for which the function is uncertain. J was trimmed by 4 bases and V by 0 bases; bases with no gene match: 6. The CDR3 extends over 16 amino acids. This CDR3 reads CASSQSRQGVGETQYF. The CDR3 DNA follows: TGCGCCAGCAGTCAATCGAGACAGGGGGTCGGAGAGACCCAGTACTTC.

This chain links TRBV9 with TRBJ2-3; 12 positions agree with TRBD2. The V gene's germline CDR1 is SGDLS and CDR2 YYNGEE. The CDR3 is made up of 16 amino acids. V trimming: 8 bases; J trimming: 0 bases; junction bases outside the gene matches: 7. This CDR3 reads CASSTSGGTSTDTQYF. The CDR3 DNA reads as TGTGCCAGTTCGACTAGCGGGGGTACTAGCACAGATACGCAGTATTTT. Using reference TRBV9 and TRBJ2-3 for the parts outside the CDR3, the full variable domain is DSGVTQTPKHLITATGQRVTLRCSPRSGDLSVYWYQQSLDQGLQFLIQYYNGEERAKGNILERFSAQQFPDLHSELNLSSLELGDSALYFCASSTSGGTSTDTQYFGPGTRLTVL.

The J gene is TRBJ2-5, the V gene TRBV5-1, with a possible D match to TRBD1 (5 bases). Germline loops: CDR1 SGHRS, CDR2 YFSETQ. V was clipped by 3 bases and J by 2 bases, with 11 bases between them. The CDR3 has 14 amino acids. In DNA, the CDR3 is TGCGCCAGCAGCTGGGGCGTGGGGCAAGAGACCCAGTACTTC. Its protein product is CASSWGVGQETQYF.

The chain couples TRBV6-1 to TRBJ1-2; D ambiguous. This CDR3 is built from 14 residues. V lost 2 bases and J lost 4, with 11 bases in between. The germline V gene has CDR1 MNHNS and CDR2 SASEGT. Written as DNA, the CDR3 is TGTGCCAGCAGTGAAACGGCAGGCTCCTATGGCTACACCTTC. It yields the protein CASSETAGSYGYTF.

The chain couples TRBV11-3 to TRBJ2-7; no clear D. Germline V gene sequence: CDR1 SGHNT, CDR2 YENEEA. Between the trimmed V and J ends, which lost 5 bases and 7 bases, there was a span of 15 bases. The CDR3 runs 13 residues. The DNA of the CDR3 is TGTGCCAGCAGCATTTCCCCCGCGCAAGAGCAGTACTTC. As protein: CASSISPAQEQYF.

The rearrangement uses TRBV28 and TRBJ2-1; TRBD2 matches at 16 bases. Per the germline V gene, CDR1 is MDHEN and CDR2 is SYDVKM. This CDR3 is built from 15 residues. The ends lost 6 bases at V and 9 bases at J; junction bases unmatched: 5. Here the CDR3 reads CASRGTSGGASEQFF. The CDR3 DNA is TGTGCCAGCAGGGGGACTAGCGGGGGGGCCAGTGAGCAGTTCTTC.

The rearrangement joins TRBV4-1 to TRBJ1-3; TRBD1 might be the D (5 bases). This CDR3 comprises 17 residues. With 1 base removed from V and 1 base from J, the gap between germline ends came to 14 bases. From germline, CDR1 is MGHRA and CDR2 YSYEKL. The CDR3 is CASSQVYRTLSGNTIYF. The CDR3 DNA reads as TGCGCCAGCAGCCAAGTCTACAGGACCCTTTCTGGAAACACCATATATTTT.

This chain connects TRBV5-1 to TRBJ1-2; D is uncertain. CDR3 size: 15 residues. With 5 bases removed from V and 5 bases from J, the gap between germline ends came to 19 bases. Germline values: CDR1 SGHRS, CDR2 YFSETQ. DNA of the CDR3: TGCGCCAGCAGACGTGGCGGCTACCGTGGATATGGCTACACCTTC. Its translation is CASRRGGYRGYGYTF.

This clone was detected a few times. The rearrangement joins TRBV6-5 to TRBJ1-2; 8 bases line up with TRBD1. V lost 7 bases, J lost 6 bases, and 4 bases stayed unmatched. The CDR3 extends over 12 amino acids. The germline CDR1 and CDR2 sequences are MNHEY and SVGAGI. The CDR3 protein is CASNRQGNGYTF. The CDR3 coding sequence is TGTGCCAGCAATCGACAGGGGAATGGCTACACCTTC.

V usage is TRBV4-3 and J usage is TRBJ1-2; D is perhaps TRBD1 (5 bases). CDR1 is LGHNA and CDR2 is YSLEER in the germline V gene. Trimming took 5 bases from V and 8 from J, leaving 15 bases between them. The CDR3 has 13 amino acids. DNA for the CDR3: TGCGCCAGCAGCTCGCGGGGGATCGGGGGCTACACCTTC. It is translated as CASSSRGIGGYTF.

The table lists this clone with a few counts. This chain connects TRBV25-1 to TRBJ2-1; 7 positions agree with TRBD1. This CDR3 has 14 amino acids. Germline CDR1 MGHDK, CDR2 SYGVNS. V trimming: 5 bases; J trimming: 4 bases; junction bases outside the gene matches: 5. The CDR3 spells CASSQTGMYNEQFF. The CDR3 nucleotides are TGTGCCAGCAGTCAGACAGGGATGTACAATGAGCAGTTCTTC.

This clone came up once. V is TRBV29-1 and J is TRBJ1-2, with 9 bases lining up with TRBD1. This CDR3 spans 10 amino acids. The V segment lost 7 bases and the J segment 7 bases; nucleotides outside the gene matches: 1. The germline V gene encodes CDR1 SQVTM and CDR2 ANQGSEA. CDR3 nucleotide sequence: TGCAGCGCGGGACAGGGTGGCTACACCTTC. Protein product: CSAGQGGYTF.

The CDR3 region has the DNA TGTGCCAGCAGCTCCGGGACAGGAAACCGCGAGCAGTACTTC. Translated: CASSSGTGNREQYF. The chain links TRBV5-8 to TRBJ2-7, with 8 nucleotides matching TRBD1. The germline gives CDR1 SGHTS, CDR2 YDEGEE. The CDR3 runs 14 residues. Trimming at V came to 3 bases and at J to 6 bases, leaving 8 bases not matched to a gene.

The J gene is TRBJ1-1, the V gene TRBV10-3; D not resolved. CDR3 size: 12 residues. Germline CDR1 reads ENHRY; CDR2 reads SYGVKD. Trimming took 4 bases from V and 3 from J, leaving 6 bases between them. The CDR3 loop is CAISAEDTEAFF. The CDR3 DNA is TGTGCCATCAGTGCAGAAGACACTGAAGCTTTCTTT.

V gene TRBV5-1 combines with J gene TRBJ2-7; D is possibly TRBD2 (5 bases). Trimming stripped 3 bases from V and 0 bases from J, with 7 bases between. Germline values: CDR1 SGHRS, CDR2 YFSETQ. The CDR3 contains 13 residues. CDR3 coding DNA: TGCGCCAGCAGCTCGGAGGCCTCCTACGAGCAGTACTTC. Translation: CASSSEASYEQYF. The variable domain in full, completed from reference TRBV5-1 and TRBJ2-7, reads KAGVTQTPRYLIKTRGQQVTLSCSPISGHRSVSWYQQTPGQGLQFLFEYFSETQRNKGNFPGRFSGRQFSNSRSEMNVSTLELGDSALYLCASSSEASYEQYFGPGTRLTVT.

The CDR3 DNA follows: TGTGCCAGCAGCTCACCGGAGCTCAATAATGAAAAACTGTTTTTT. Protein sequence: CASSSPELNNEKLFF. The genes are TRBV7-9 and TRBJ1-4; D not resolved. Looked up from germline, CDR1 is SEHNR and CDR2 is FQNEAQ (reference sequence). The CDR3 runs to 15 residues. V was shortened by 4 bases and J by 4 bases, with 13 bases between the two germline ends.